This TCR beta chain was captured in a study of cytomegalovirus exposure and HLA in healthy donors. Nominally healthy donors provided the samples, though records likely missed some immune exposures. This CDR3 contains 10 residues. Germline CDR1 DFQATT, CDR2 SNEGSKA (reference sequence). Trimming removed 6 bases at V and 6 bases at J, with 8 bases between. A note on this clone: Its target is not known.

PCR amplification relied on 60 Vbeta primers (plus 13 Jbeta primers). Profiling relied on immunoSEQ multiplex PCR, and the TCRdb table lists in-frame clones only, not all of them. The table has around 100,000 clones, over 65% seen once. Findings and caveats of the study: Later analysis identified 15,000 to 20,000 TCR beta sequences associated with HLA alleles, using a false discovery rate threshold of 0.05. Association of a missense DCLRE1C variant with TCR beta V- and J-gene trimming was reported in a later analysis. Other equally common chains were less clonally expanded than HLA-associated TCR beta chains, a later analysis showed.

The sequencing input was PBMCs. This sequence was found in a man aged 35 to 55 in good health and CMV-seronegative. V is TRBV20-1 and J is TRBJ1-2, with a weak D call TRBD1 (6 bases). CDR3 nucleotides: TGCAGTGCCCAGGGGAATGGCTACACCTTC. Translated: CSAQGNGYTF.